One and the same sample provided the 5 T cell receptor beta chains below, sequenced in a study of Ad26.COV2.S vaccination and SARS-CoV-2 variants. Described treatment: roughly 18 received Ad26.COV2.S at low or high dose, single or two shots; 5 received placebo; per-sample allocation not given. Samples were taken on day 63 after the first vaccine or placebo injection. Assay used: immunoSEQ multiplex PCR; TCRdb lists only in-frame clones, some missing. The table has about 350,000 clones, around 89% seen once. Sequenced material: peripheral blood, taken in a trial of Ad26.COV2.S vaccine versus placebo. Source of these receptors: a person between 18 and 59 years old who received the Ad26.COV2.S COVID-19 vaccine or a placebo.

This clone was seen once. This chain connects TRBV25-1 to TRBJ1-1, with D perhaps matching TRBD1 (5 bases). V lost 1 base to trimming and J lost 10 bases, with 10 bases between them. There are 12 residues in the CDR3. Per germline, CDR1 MGHDK and CDR2 SYGVNS. For the CDR3, the DNA is TGTGCCAGCAGTGAATTCGGGGGAGTAGCTTTCTTT. The encoded protein is CASSEFGGVAFF.

This clone came up a few times. CDR3 bases: TGTGCCAGCAGTTTACTGATGGGACAGCTTTGGTCCCTCAATCAGCCCCAGCATTTT. Its protein product is CASSLLMGQLWSLNQPQHF. The rearrangement uses TRBV28 and TRBJ1-5; TRBD1 agrees at 7 bases. CDR1 and CDR2 (germline): MDHEN, SYDVKM. The J segment lost 3 bases and the V segment lost 2 bases, leaving 16 bases of the junction unmatched. This CDR3 has 19 amino acids.

This rearrangement joins TRBV9 to TRBJ2-1, with TRBD2 matching 8 bases. The CDR3 runs to 19 residues. The J segment lost 5 bases and the V segment lost 2 bases, leaving 18 bases of the junction unmatched. Germline CDR1 is SGDLS and CDR2 is YYNGEE. CDR3 sequence: CASSVGAVRASGFDNEQFF. The DNA of the CDR3 is TGTGCCAGCAGCGTCGGAGCGGTACGGGCTAGCGGGTTTGACAATGAGCAGTTCTTC.

The chain combines TRBV7-2 with TRBJ2-3, with no clear D. Deletions cut 1 base from V and 2 bases from J, with 13 bases between. Germline CDR1 SGHTA, CDR2 FQGNSA. The CDR3 has 16 amino acids. The CDR3 spells CASSLDLFGNTDTQYF. CDR3 DNA: TGTGCCAGCAGCTTAGATTTGTTCGGCAACACAGATACGCAGTATTTT.

This clone has just one count. The chain recombines TRBV15 with TRBJ2-2; D ambiguous. The ends were cut back, 0 bases at V and 2 bases at J, with 4 bases in the middle. Germline V CDR1 and CDR2: LNHNV, YYDKDF (reference sequence). This CDR3 is 14 amino acids long. The CDR3 sequence is CATSRDINTGELFF. As DNA, the CDR3 is TGTGCCACCAGCAGAGATATAAACACCGGGGAGCTGTTTTTT.